This T cell receptor beta chain was identified during a study of blood T cells in healthy people across ages. The second PCR ran about 6 to 11 cycles with a sample-barcoded 5' primer and J-beta primers. A template-switch adaptor with 12 random nucleotides tagged each cDNA molecule. One entry per CDR3 protein, called by TCRdb with MiXCR from the 5' RACE reads. The sample has roughly 800,000 distinct CDR3 sequences, 55% to 75% seen once. This CDR3 is built from 13 residues. Germline CDR1 and CDR2: SGHTA and FQGNSA. Trimming took 1 base from V and 1 from J, leaving 3 bases between them. In this sample, this clonotype turned up once. Being one base from a much bigger clone, this may be a read error.

The origin of this receptor is a man aged 25 to 40 in good health. The source material was blood. This chain connects TRBV7-2 to TRBJ2-3; D gene unclear. CDR3 sequence: CTSSLDRTDTQYF. CDR3 DNA: TGTACCAGCAGCTTAGATCGCACAGATACGCAGTATTTT.